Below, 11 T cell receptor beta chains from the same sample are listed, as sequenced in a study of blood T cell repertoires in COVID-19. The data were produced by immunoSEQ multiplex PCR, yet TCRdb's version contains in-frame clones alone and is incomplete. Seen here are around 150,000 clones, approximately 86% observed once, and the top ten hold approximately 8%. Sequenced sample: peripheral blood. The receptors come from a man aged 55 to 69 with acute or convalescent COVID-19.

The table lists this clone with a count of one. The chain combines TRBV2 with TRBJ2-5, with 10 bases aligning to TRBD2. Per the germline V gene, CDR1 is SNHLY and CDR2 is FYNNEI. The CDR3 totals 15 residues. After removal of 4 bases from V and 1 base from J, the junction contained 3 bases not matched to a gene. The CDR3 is CASSGLAGAQETQYF. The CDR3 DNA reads TGTGCCAGCAGTGGCCTAGCGGGAGCCCAAGAGACCCAGTACTTC.

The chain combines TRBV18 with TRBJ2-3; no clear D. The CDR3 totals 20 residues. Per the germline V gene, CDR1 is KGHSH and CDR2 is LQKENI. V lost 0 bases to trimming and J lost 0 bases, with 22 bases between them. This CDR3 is CASSPPVRQTPPFSTDTQYF. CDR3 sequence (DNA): TGTGCCAGCTCACCACCGGTGAGACAAACTCCACCATTTAGCACAGATACGCAGTATTTT.

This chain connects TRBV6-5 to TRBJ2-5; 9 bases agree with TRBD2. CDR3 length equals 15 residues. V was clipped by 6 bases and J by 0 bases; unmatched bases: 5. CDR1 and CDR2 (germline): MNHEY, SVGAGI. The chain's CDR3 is CASSRLAVYQETQYF. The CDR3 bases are TGTGCCAGCAGCCGACTAGCGGTGTACCAAGAGACCCAGTACTTC.

CDR3 loop: CASSVESGGSYEQYF. The DNA of the CDR3 is TGTGCCAGCAGCGTAGAGAGCGGGGGTTCCTACGAGCAGTACTTC. The chain combines TRBV9 with TRBJ2-7; TRBD2 aligns across 8 bases. With V trimmed by 0 bases and J by 1 base, 3 bases remained unmatched. The germline CDR1 and CDR2 sequences are SGDLS and YYNGEE. This CDR3 has 15 amino acids. Full variable domain (missing parts from reference TRBV9 and TRBJ2-7): DSGVTQTPKHLITATGQRVTLRCSPRSGDLSVYWYQQSLDQGLQFLIQYYNGEERAKGNILERFSAQQFPDLHSELNLSSLELGDSALYFCASSVESGGSYEQYFGPGTRLTVT.

CDR3: CASSTQGGGSNQPQHF. CDR3 coding DNA: TGTGCCAGTAGTACCCAAGGGGGGGGGAGCAATCAGCCCCAGCATTTT. The rearrangement uses TRBV19 and TRBJ1-5; maybe TRBD1 (6 bases). Germline lookup yields CDR1 LNHDA and CDR2 SQIVND (reference sequence). V was cut by 4 bases and J by 1 base, with 14 bases left in between. This CDR3 has 16 amino acids.

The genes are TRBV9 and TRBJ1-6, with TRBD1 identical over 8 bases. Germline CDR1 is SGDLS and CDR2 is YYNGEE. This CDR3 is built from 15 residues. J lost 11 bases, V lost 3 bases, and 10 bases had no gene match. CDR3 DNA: TGTGCCAGCAGCGCGACAGGACAGGGCGGGACACCCCTCCACTTT. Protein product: CASSATGQGGTPLHF.

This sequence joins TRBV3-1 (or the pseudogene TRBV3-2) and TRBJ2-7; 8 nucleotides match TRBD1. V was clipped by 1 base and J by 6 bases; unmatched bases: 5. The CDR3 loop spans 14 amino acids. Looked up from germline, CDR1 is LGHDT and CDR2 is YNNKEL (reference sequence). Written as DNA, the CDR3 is TGTGCCAGCAGCCAAGGCGCAGGGGGCGTCGAGCAGTACTTC. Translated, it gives CASSQGAGGVEQYF.

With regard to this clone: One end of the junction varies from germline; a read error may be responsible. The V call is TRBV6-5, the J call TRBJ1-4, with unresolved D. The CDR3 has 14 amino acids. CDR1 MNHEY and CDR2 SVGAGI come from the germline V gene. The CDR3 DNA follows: TGTGCCATCAGTTTGGAGGAGCCTAATGAAAAACTGTTTTTT. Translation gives CAISLEEPNEKLFF.

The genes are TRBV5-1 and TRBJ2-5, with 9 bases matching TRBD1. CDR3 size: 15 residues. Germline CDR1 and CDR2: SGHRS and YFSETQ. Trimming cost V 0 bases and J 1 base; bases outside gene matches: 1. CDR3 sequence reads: CASSLGDRVQETQYF. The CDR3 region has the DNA TGCGCCAGCAGCTTGGGGGACAGGGTCCAAGAGACCCAGTACTTC.

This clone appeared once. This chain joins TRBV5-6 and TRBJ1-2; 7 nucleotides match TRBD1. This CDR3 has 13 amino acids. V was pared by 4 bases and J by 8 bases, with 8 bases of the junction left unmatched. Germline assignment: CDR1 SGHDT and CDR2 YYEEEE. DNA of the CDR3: TGTGCCAGCAGCATTGACAGGGTGACGGGCTACACCTTC. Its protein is CASSIDRVTGYTF.

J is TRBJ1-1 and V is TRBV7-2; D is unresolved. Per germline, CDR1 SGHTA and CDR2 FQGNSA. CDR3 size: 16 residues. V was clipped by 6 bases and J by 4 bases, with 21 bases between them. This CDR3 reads CASRLLIGGVATEAFF. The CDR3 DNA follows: TGTGCCAGCAGGCTTCTAATTGGTGGAGTGGCCACTGAAGCTTTCTTT.